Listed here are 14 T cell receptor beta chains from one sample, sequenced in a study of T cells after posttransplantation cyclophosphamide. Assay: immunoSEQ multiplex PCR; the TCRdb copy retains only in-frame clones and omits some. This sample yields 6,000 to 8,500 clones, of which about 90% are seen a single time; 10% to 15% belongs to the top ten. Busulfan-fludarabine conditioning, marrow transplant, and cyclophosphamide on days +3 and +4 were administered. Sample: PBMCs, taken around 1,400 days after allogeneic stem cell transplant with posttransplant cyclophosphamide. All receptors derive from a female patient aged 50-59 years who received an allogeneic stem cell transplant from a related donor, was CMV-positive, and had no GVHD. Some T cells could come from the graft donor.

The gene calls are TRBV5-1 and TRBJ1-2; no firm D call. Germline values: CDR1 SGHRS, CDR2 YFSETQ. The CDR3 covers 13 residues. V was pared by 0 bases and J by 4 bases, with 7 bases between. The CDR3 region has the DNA TGCGCCAGCAGCTTGGGAGGGCCCTATGGCTACACCTTC. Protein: CASSLGGPYGYTF.

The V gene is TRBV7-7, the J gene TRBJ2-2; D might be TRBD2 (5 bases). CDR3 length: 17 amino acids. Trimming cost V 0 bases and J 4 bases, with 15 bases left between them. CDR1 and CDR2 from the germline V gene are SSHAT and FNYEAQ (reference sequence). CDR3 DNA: TGTGCCAGCAGCTTAGCGTCGGCTAGCCCAGGCACCGGGGAGCTGTTTTTT. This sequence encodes CASSLASASPGTGELFF.

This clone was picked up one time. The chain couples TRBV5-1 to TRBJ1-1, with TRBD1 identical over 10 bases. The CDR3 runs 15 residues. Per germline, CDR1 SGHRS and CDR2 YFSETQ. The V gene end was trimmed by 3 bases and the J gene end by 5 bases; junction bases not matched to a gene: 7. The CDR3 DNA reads TGCGCCAGCAGCTGGACCGGGACAGGGGTTACTGAAGCTTTCTTT. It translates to CASSWTGTGVTEAFF.

CDR3 sequence: CASSNFGGSTYNEQFF. In nucleotides, the CDR3 is TGTGCCAGTAGTAACTTCGGGGGATCTACTTACAATGAGCAGTTCTTC. This chain joins TRBV19 and TRBJ2-1; TRBD2 is a possible D gene (6 bases). The CDR3 covers 16 residues. The germline V gene encodes CDR1 LNHDA and CDR2 SQIVND (reference sequence). V gave up 4 bases and J gave up 4 bases, with 17 bases separating them.

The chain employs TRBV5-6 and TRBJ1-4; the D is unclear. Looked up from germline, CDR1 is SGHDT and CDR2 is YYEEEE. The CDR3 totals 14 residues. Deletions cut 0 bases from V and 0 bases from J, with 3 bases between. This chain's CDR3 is CASSLAATNEKLFF. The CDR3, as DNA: TGTGCCAGCAGCTTGGCTGCAACTAATGAAAAACTGTTTTTT.

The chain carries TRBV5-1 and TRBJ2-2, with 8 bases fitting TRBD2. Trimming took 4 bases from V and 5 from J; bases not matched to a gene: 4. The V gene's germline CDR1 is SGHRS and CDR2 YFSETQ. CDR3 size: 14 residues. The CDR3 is CASSTGTRTGELFF. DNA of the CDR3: TGCGCCAGCAGCACCGGGACTAGAACCGGGGAGCTGTTTTTT.

The CDR3 DNA is TGTGCCAGCAGCTTAAATGGGGGGAGGAACACTGAAGCTTTCTTT. Translating gives CASSLNGGRNTEAFF. This rearrangement joins TRBV7-3 to TRBJ1-1, with a weak D call TRBD1 (5 bases). Germline-derived CDR1 and CDR2 are SGHTA and FQGTGA. V lost 1 base and J lost 1, with 10 bases in between. The CDR3 sequence is 15 residues long.

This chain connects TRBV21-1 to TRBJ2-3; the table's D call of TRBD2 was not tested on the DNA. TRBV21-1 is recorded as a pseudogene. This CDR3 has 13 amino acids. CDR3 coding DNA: TGTGCCAGCAGCATTCGTTTGGCGGGATCAACCGATTTT. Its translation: CASSIRLAGSTDF.

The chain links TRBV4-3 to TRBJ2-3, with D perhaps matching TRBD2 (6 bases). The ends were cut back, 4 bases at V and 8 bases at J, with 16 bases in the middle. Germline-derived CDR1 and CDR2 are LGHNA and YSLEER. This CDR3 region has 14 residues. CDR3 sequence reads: CASSPRALGGTQYF. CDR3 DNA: TGCGCCAGCAGCCCCAGGGCCCTCGGGGGTACGCAGTATTTT.

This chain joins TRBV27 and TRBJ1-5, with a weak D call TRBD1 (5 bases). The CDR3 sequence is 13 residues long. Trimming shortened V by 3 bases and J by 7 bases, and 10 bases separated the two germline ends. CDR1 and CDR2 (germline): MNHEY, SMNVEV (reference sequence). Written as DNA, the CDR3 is TGTGCCAGCAGTTTCGGGAGGGACCAGCCCCAGCATTTT. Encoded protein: CASSFGRDQPQHF.

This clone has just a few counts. The CDR3 protein is CASSLNPITGGPGNEQFF. Written as DNA, the CDR3 is TGTGCCAGCAGCTTAAACCCCATAACGGGAGGGCCGGGGAATGAGCAGTTCTTC. V usage is TRBV11-2 and J usage is TRBJ2-1; 8 positions agree with TRBD2. The germline CDR1 and CDR2 sequences are SGHAT and FQNNGV. The ends lost 2 bases at V and 7 bases at J; junction bases unmatched: 16. The CDR3 has 18 amino acids.

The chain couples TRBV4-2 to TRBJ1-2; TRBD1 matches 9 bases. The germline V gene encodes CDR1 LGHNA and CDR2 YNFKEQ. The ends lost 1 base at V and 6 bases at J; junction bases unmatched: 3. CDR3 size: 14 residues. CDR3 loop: CASSQAGTGNGYTF. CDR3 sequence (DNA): TGTGCCAGCAGCCAAGCCGGGACAGGGAATGGCTACACCTTC.

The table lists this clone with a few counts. DNA of the CDR3: TGTGCCAGTAGCCGAGGGACAGGGCCTCAGCCCCAGCATTTT. Protein: CASSRGTGPQPQHF. The V gene is TRBV19, the J gene TRBJ1-5; 9 bases map to TRBD1. Trimming removed 6 bases from V and 6 bases from J; junction bases left unmatched: 6. Germline CDR1 is LNHDA and CDR2 is SQIVND (reference sequence). This CDR3 comprises 14 residues.

The CDR3 region has the DNA TGTGCCAGTAGCTCCCTAGCGGGAGTGGGGGCAGATACGCAGTATTTT. Translation gives CASSSLAGVGADTQYF. The chain employs TRBV19 and TRBJ2-3, with TRBD2 identical over 10 bases. Germline V gene sequence: CDR1 LNHDA, CDR2 SQIVND (reference sequence). This CDR3 is 16 amino acids long. V was clipped by 6 bases and J by 4 bases; unmatched bases: 10.